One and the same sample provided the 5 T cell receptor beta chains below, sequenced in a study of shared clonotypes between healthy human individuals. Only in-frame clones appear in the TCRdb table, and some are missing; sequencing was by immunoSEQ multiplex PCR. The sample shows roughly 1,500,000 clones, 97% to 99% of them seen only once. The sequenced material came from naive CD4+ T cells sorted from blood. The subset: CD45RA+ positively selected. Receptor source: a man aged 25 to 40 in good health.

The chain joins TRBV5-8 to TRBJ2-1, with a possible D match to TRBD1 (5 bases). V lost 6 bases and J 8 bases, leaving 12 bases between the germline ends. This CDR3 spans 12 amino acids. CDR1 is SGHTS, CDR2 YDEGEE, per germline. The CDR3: CASTTWGYEQFF. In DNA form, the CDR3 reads TGTGCCAGCACCACTTGGGGCTATGAGCAGTTCTTC. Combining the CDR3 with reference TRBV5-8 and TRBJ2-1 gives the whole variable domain EAGVTQSPTHLIKTRGQQATLRCSPISGHTSVYWYQQALGLGLQFLLWYDEGEERNRGNFPPRFSGRQFPNYSSELNVNALELEDSALYLCASTTWGYEQFFGPGTRLTVL.

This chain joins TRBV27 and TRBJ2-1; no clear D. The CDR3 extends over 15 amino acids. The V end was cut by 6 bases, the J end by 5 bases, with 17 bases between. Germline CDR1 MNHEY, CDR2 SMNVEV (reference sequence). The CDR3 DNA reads TGTGCCAGCAGCCCGCGGAACACCAAGAACAATGAGCAGTTCTTC. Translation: CASSPRNTKNNEQFF.

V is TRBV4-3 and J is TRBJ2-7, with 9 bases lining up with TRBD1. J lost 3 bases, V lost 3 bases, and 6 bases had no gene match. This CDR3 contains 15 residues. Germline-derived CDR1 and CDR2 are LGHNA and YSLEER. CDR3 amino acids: CASSHRGTGNYEQYF. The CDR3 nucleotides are TGCGCCAGCAGCCACCGGGGGACAGGGAACTACGAGCAGTACTTC.

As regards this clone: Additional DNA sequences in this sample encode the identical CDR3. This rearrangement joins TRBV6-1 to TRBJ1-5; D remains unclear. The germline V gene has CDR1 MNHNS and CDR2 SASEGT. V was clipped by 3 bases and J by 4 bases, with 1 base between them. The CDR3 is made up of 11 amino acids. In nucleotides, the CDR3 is TGTGCCAGCAGTGATAATCAGCCCCAGCATTTT. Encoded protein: CASSDNQPQHF.

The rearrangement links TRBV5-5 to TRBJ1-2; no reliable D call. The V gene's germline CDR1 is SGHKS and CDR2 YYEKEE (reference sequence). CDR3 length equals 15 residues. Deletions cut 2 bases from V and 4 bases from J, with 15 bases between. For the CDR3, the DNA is TGTGCCAGCAGCTTCTGGTCTGTAGTAAGCTATGGCTACACCTTC. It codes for CASSFWSVVSYGYTF. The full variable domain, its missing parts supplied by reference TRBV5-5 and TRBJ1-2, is DAGVTQSPTHLIKTRGQQVTLRCSPISGHKSVSWYQQVLGQGPQFIFQYYEKEERGRGNFPDRFSARQFPNYSSELNVNALLLGDSALYLCASSFWSVVSYGYTFGSGTRLTVV.